The sequence of this T cell receptor beta chain was determined in a study of cytomegalovirus exposure and HLA in healthy donors. In the PCR, 60 Vbeta and 13 Jbeta primers were used. TCRdb's table, derived via immunoSEQ multiplex PCR, lists solely in-frame clones and lacks some. Of more than 80,000 clones in the sample, over 60% were seen once. Regarding the study as a whole: The authors later found HLA-associated TCR beta chains more clonally expanded than equally common others. The authors listed over 150 TCR beta chains as cytomegalovirus-associated. TCR beta chain V- and J-gene trimming was linked, in a later analysis, to a missense variant in DCLRE1C.

A word on this clone: Antigen unknown. Other nucleotide sequences from this sample produce the same CDR3.

CDR3 length: 13 residues. Germline loops: CDR1 SSHAT, CDR2 FNYEAQ (reference sequence). Trimming took off 5 bases at V and 6 bases at J, with 11 bases between the two ends. The chain couples TRBV7-7 to TRBJ2-1, with a weak D call TRBD1 (6 bases). Sequenced: PBMCs. This receptor was taken from a human donor in good health. The CDR3 region has the DNA TGTGCCAGCAGCACGGGACAAGGCAATGAGCAGTTCTTC. Translated: CASSTGQGNEQFF.